The T cell receptor (beta chain) under discussion was sequenced for a study of T cell responses to AZD1222 COVID-19 vaccine. The CDR3 loop spans 16 amino acids. The germline V gene has CDR1 LGHDT and CDR2 YNNKEL (reference sequence). Trimming stripped 5 bases from V and 4 bases from J, with 18 bases between. Clones were sequenced by immunoSEQ multiplex PCR, and TCRdb holds only the in-frame ones, with some missing. The sample carries 130,000 to 150,000 clones, around nine tenths recorded once. This clone appeared a single time. The genes are TRBV3-1 (or the pseudogene TRBV3-2) and TRBJ1-3, with unresolved D. The TCR originated in an adult in good health. This specimen consisted of peripheral blood, obtained on day 0 of MenACWY control vaccination. CDR3 nucleotide sequence: TGTGCCAGCAGCTCTCCCCTACAGTGGAGGGGAAACACCATATATTTT. It specifies CASSSPLQWRGNTIYF.